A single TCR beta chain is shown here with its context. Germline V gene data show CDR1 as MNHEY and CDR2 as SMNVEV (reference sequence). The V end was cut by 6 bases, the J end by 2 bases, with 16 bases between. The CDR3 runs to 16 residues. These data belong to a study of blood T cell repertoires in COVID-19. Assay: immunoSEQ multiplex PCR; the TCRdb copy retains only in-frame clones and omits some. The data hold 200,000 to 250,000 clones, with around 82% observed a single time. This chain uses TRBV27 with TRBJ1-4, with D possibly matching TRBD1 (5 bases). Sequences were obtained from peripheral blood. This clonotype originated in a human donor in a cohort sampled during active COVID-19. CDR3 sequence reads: CASSHFHRSTNEKLFF. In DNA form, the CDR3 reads TGTGCCAGCAGCCACTTCCACAGGTCGACTAATGAAAAACTGTTTTTT. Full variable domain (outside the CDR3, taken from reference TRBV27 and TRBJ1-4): EAQVTQNPRYLITVTGKKLTVTCSQNMNHEYMSWYRQDPGLGLRQIYYSMNVEVTDKGDVPEGYKVSRKEKRNFPLILESPSPNQTSLYFCASSHFHRSTNEKLFFGSGTQLSVL.